The next 29 T cell receptor beta chains were all read from a single sample in a study of blood T cell repertoires in COVID-19. Using immunoSEQ multiplex PCR, the repertoire was profiled, and TCRdb retains in-frame clones only, with some absent. The sample includes about 200,000 clones, 85% to 90% seen only once; the top ten take around 1.6%. Source material: peripheral blood. The origin of the receptors is a man between 18 and 29 years old with active or convalescent COVID-19.

This chain connects TRBV27 to TRBJ2-7; 7 bases agree with TRBD1. Germline loops: CDR1 MNHEY, CDR2 SMNVEV (reference sequence). This CDR3 comprises 16 residues. J lost 3 bases, V lost 6 bases, and 14 bases had no gene match. The CDR3 region is CASRTPDRAWDYEQYF. Written as DNA, the CDR3 is TGTGCCAGCAGGACGCCCGACAGGGCCTGGGACTACGAGCAGTACTTC.

This clone appeared a single time. This chain joins TRBV2 and TRBJ2-5, with a possible D match to TRBD2 (7 bases). The CDR3 totals 13 residues. CDR1 and CDR2 (germline): SNHLY, FYNNEI. Trimming stripped 8 bases from V and 5 bases from J, with 15 bases between. The CDR3 nucleotides read TGTGCCAGCGGACTACAGGGAGGGGAGACCCAGTACTTC. Protein: CASGLQGGETQYF.

The chain is built from TRBV5-1 and TRBJ1-2; perhaps TRBD1 as D (6 bases). From germline, CDR1 is SGHRS and CDR2 YFSETQ. V shed 2 bases and J shed 8 bases, with 16 bases lying between them. CDR3 size: 14 residues. The CDR3 region is CASSLGGESFGYTF. The CDR3 region has the DNA TGCGCCAGCAGCTTAGGGGGAGAAAGTTTCGGCTACACCTTC.

This rearrangement joins TRBV3-1 (or the pseudogene TRBV3-2) to TRBJ2-3; 12 nucleotides align to TRBD2. CDR3 length equals 18 residues. In germline, CDR1 is LGHDT, CDR2 YNNKEL (reference sequence). After removal of 2 bases from V and 6 bases from J, the junction contained 12 bases not matched to a gene. CDR3: CASSQPHLAGGSWDTQYF. DNA of the CDR3: TGTGCCAGCAGCCAACCTCACCTAGCGGGGGGGTCGTGGGATACGCAGTATTTT.

The chain employs TRBV3-1 (or the pseudogene TRBV3-2) and TRBJ2-3, with 10 nucleotides matching TRBD2. Losses at the gene ends were 8 bases for V and 5 bases for J; bases not matched to a gene: 10. The CDR3 has 15 residues. The germline gives CDR1 LGHDT, CDR2 YNNKEL (reference sequence). CDR3 bases: TGTGCCAGCGCCATCAGCGGGGGGGGAGTAGATACGCAGTATTTT. The encoded protein is CASAISGGGVDTQYF.

The V gene is TRBV19, the J gene TRBJ1-4, with D unclear. The germline CDR1 and CDR2 sequences are LNHDA and SQIVND (reference sequence). The V gene lost 5 bases and the J gene lost 5 bases, with 12 bases spanning the gap. The CDR3 spans 14 residues. The CDR3 DNA sequence: TGTGCCAGTAGTCTGATGGTCGGGAATGAAAAACTGTTTTTT. It translates to CASSLMVGNEKLFF. Full variable domain (remainder filled in from reference TRBV19 and TRBJ1-4): DGGITQSPKYLFRKEGQNVTLSCEQNLNHDAMYWYRQDPGQGLRLIYYSQIVNDFQKGDIAEGYSVSREKKESFPLTVTSAQKNPTAFYLCASSLMVGNEKLFFGSGTQLSVL.

This clone was counted once. The gene calls are TRBV7-2 and TRBJ1-4; 7 bases agree with TRBD1. This CDR3 has 14 amino acids. Germline V gene lookup returns CDR1 SGHTA and CDR2 FQGNSA. V trimming: 5 bases; J trimming: 3 bases; junction bases outside the gene matches: 3. The CDR3 DNA follows: TGTGCCAGCAGCCCTGACAGGGCTAATGAAAAACTGTTTTTT. Protein: CASSPDRANEKLFF.

J is TRBJ2-1 and V is TRBV18; TRBD1 is a possible D gene (6 bases). V lost 4 bases and J lost 9, with 10 bases in between. Germline CDR1 and CDR2: KGHSH and LQKENI. The CDR3 loop spans 12 amino acids. The CDR3 DNA reads TGTGCCAGCTCACTCAGGGGTTTTGAGCAGTTCTTC. It specifies CASSLRGFEQFF.

The rearrangement joins TRBV24-1 to TRBJ1-1, with 9 bases lining up with TRBD1. Germline V CDR1 and CDR2: KGHDR, SFDVKD. The ends lost 8 bases at V and 3 bases at J; junction bases unmatched: 3. The CDR3 contains 13 residues. The CDR3 sequence: CATKQGADTEAFF. CDR3 in DNA: TGTGCCACCAAACAGGGGGCGGACACTGAAGCTTTCTTT.

The chain combines TRBV3-1 (or the pseudogene TRBV3-2) with TRBJ2-1; 12 bases map to TRBD2. The CDR3 is made up of 17 amino acids. CDR1 is LGHDT, CDR2 YNNKEL, per germline (reference sequence). Trimming took 4 bases from V and 9 from J; bases not matched to a gene: 13. This CDR3 reads CASSRGTSGPLASEQFF. CDR3 nucleotide sequence: TGTGCCAGCAGCCGCGGGACTAGCGGGCCTCTGGCGAGTGAGCAGTTCTTC.

The rearrangement uses TRBV7-9 and TRBJ2-7; TRBD1 might be the D (6 bases). Trimming cost V 5 bases and J 0 bases, with 14 bases left between them. The germline CDR1 and CDR2 sequences are SEHNR and FQNEAQ (reference sequence). The CDR3 spans 15 residues. CDR3 coding DNA: TGTGCCAGCAGCAACCGGACAGCGATCTCCTACGAGCAGTACTTC. Protein product: CASSNRTAISYEQYF.

This chain links TRBV3-1 (or the pseudogene TRBV3-2) with TRBJ2-3, with TRBD2 matching 9 bases. Germline-derived CDR1 and CDR2 are LGHDT and YNNKEL (reference sequence). The CDR3 totals 16 residues. Trimming at V came to 8 bases and at J to 6 bases, leaving 15 bases not matched to a gene. This chain's CDR3 is CASSHAAGGRGDTQYF. The CDR3 coding sequence is TGTGCCAGCTCCCACGCGGCGGGGGGGCGCGGCGATACGCAGTATTTT.

V is TRBV7-8 and J is TRBJ2-1; the match to TRBD2 covers 7 bases. CDR1 is SGHVS and CDR2 is FQNEAQ in the germline V gene. The CDR3 length is 16 residues. With V trimmed by 7 bases and J by 3 bases, 12 bases remained unmatched. CDR3 sequence (DNA): TGTGCCAGCATCGCTGGGGCGGGGGTCCACTACAATGAGCAGTTCTTC. Protein product: CASIAGAGVHYNEQFF.

The DNA of the CDR3 is TGCGCCAGCAGCTTCCCCACTAATGACAGGGTGACTGAAGCTTTCTTT. This codes for CASSFPTNDRVTEAFF. This sequence joins TRBV5-1 and TRBJ1-1, with 7 positions matching TRBD1. CDR3 length: 16 amino acids. CDR1 is SGHRS, CDR2 YFSETQ, per germline. The V and J ends lost 2 bases and 5 bases, in that order; junction bases with no gene match: 12.

The chain links TRBV4-2 to TRBJ2-5, with 12 bases lining up with TRBD1. Losses at the gene ends were 0 bases for V and 5 bases for J; bases not matched to a gene: 4. From germline, CDR1 is LGHNA and CDR2 YNFKEQ. The CDR3 length is 16 residues. The CDR3 sequence is CASSQEPGQGAETQYF. As DNA, the CDR3 is TGTGCCAGCAGCCAAGAACCGGGACAGGGGGCGGAGACCCAGTACTTC.

V gene TRBV3-1 (or the pseudogene TRBV3-2) combines with J gene TRBJ1-2, with D possibly TRBD1 on 6 matching bases. V dropped 0 bases and J dropped 5 bases, with 10 bases sitting between them. The CDR3 length is 14 residues. Looked up from germline, CDR1 is LGHDT and CDR2 is YNNKEL (reference sequence). The CDR3 nucleotides are TGTGCCAGCAGCCAAGAATCCAGGGGATATGGCTACACCTTC. It yields the protein CASSQESRGYGYTF.

This chain joins TRBV11-2 and TRBJ2-7; 9 positions agree with TRBD2. CDR1 SGHAT and CDR2 FQNNGV come from the germline V gene. This CDR3 is built from 15 residues. V shed 1 base, J shed 5 bases, and the junction held 6 bases outside the gene matches. The CDR3 nucleotides read TGTGCCAGCAGCTTAGGAGGTGTAGCGGGGGACGAGCAGTACTTC. Its protein product is CASSLGGVAGDEQYF.

Concerning this clone: The junction and the germline gene differ at one end; a read error may be behind it. CDR3 sequence: CAISAAGGGTGELFF. In DNA, the CDR3 is TGTGCCATAAGTGCAGCGGGAGGGGGCACCGGGGAGCTGTTTTTT. This chain links TRBV10-3 with TRBJ2-2, with 10 bases aligning to TRBD2. From germline, CDR1 is ENHRY and CDR2 SYGVKD. CDR3 size: 15 residues.

V is TRBV29-1 and J is TRBJ1-1; D not resolved. Trimming cost V 4 bases and J 0 bases, with 9 bases left between them. The CDR3 totals 13 residues. Germline CDR1 and CDR2: SQVTM and ANQGSEA. The CDR3 here is CSVGWEVNTEAFF. The CDR3 region has the DNA TGCAGCGTTGGTTGGGAGGTGAACACTGAAGCTTTCTTT.

The chain links TRBV5-1 to TRBJ1-4; perhaps TRBD1 as D (6 bases). From germline, CDR1 is SGHRS and CDR2 YFSETQ. This CDR3 is 14 amino acids long. V lost 1 base, J lost 2 bases, and 6 bases lay in between. The CDR3 loop reads CASSLTGTNEKLFF. The CDR3 nucleotides read TGCGCCAGCAGCTTGACAGGGACTAATGAAAAACTGTTTTTT. Variable domain in full (rest from reference TRBV5-1 and TRBJ1-4): KAGVTQTPRYLIKTRGQQVTLSCSPISGHRSVSWYQQTPGQGLQFLFEYFSETQRNKGNFPGRFSGRQFSNSRSEMNVSTLELGDSALYLCASSLTGTNEKLFFGSGTQLSVL.

This clone was detected once. The chain couples TRBV5-4 to TRBJ1-2, with 10 bases matching TRBD1. There are 18 residues in the CDR3. The V segment lost 3 bases and the J segment 4 bases; nucleotides outside the gene matches: 15. CDR1 is SGHNT, CDR2 YYREEE, per germline (reference sequence). The CDR3 spells CASSSGGTGASSLYGYTF. The CDR3 DNA is TGTGCCAGCAGCTCCGGGGGGACAGGGGCCTCCTCGCTCTATGGCTACACCTTC.

This rearrangement joins TRBV5-6 to TRBJ2-1; D gene unclear. The CDR3 is 15 residues long. Germline CDR1 is SGHDT and CDR2 is YYEEEE. Trimming cost V 0 bases and J 0 bases, with 7 bases left between them. The CDR3 spells CASSLDWSSYNEQFF. The CDR3, as DNA: TGTGCCAGCAGCTTGGATTGGAGCTCCTACAATGAGCAGTTCTTC.

V gene TRBV5-1 combines with J gene TRBJ1-5; 11 bases line up with TRBD1. The germline CDR1 and CDR2 sequences are SGHRS and YFSETQ. The CDR3 is made up of 15 amino acids. J gave up 5 bases and V 4 bases, and 5 bases lay outside the gene matches. As DNA, the CDR3 is TGCGCCAGCAGCCCGGGGACAGGGGGGTATCAGCCCCAGCATTTT. It codes for CASSPGTGGYQPQHF.

This chain links TRBV3-1 (or the pseudogene TRBV3-2) with TRBJ2-7; 12 nucleotides agree with TRBD2. The germline V gene has CDR1 LGHDT and CDR2 YNNKEL (reference sequence). The CDR3 loop spans 15 amino acids. The V gene end was trimmed by 2 bases and the J gene end by 5 bases; junction bases not matched to a gene: 4. The CDR3 region is CASSQQLAGGNEQYF. The CDR3 DNA reads as TGTGCCAGCAGCCAACAACTAGCGGGGGGAAACGAGCAGTACTTC.

This chain uses TRBV30 with TRBJ1-4, with 11 bases identical to TRBD1. There are 14 residues in the CDR3. Trimming took 8 bases from V and 5 from J; bases not matched to a gene: 7. Germline CDR1 GTSNPN, CDR2 SVGIG (reference sequence). CDR3 in amino acids: CAGGQGVENEKLFF. The CDR3, as DNA: TGTGCCGGGGGACAGGGGGTAGAAAATGAAAAACTGTTTTTT.

This chain links TRBV5-1 with TRBJ2-1; the match to TRBD2 covers 9 bases. The V and J ends lost 1 base and 8 bases, in that order; junction bases with no gene match: 7. Germline CDR1 SGHRS, CDR2 YFSETQ. This CDR3 comprises 15 residues. The DNA for the CDR3 is TGCGCCAGCAGCTTGTTTGCGGGGGGGCCGTATGAGCAGTTCTTC. Amino acids: CASSLFAGGPYEQFF.

This clone was detected only once. The chain uses TRBV6-5 and TRBJ2-7, with 10 bases aligning to TRBD1. The CDR3 extends over 14 amino acids. V lost 7 bases to trimming and J lost 5 bases; unmatched junction nucleotides: 8. Germline V lookup: CDR1 MNHEY, CDR2 SVGAGI. The CDR3 coding sequence is TGTGCCAGCACTCCGGGACAGGGGTTCAACGAGCAGTACTTC. Translated, it gives CASTPGQGFNEQYF.

This chain links TRBV6-2 or TRBV6-3 with TRBJ2-3, with D uncertain. Germline V gene lookup returns CDR1 MNHEY and CDR2 SVGEGT. Trimming cost V 4 bases and J 2 bases, with 10 bases left between them. The length of the CDR3 is 14 residues. In DNA form, the CDR3 reads TGTGCCAGCAGTTCCGAGGCGTACACAGATACGCAGTATTTT. Translating it yields CASSSEAYTDTQYF.

The rearrangement links TRBV5-4 to TRBJ2-1, with 9 bases aligning to TRBD2. This CDR3 spans 18 amino acids. Trimming took 4 bases from V and 4 from J; bases not matched to a gene: 15. The germline gives CDR1 SGHNT, CDR2 YYREEE (reference sequence). The CDR3 DNA is TGTGCCAGCAGCCATGCGTTAGGGGCTAGCGGGAAGTACAATGAGCAGTTCTTC. This encodes CASSHALGASGKYNEQFF. The whole variable domain, filled in from reference TRBV5-4 and TRBJ2-1, reads ETGVTQSPTHLIKTRGQQVTLRCSSQSGHNTVSWYQQALGQGPQFIFQYYREEENGRGNFPPRFSGLQFPNYSSELNVNALELDDSALYLCASSHALGASGKYNEQFFGPGTRLTVL.